The T cell receptor (beta chain) described here comes from a study of blood T cell repertoires in COVID-19. Overall study context: Acute and convalescent COVID-19 specimens originated in the United States, Italy and Spain. Sample material is recorded as cDNA or gDNA derived from T cells, B-cell-depleted T cells, or PBMCs.

The authors' processing: Estimated nucleated cell counts came from reference gene primer amplification. The data were produced by immunoSEQ multiplex PCR, yet TCRdb's version contains in-frame clones alone and is incomplete. Clone size and V and J calls were adopted from that table, with D and trimming inferred from the DNA. The sample gives 52,000 or so clones, approximately 84% of which show up once; approximately 17% is in the top ten. This clone was recorded at least ten times. The germline V gene encodes CDR1 SGHVS and CDR2 FNYEAQ. After removal of 0 bases from V and 6 bases from J, the junction contained 14 bases not matched to a gene. The CDR3 has 18 amino acids.

This chain joins TRBV7-6 and TRBJ2-7, with 10 bases aligning to TRBD2. Input material: peripheral blood. The clonotype comes from a man between 65 and 80 years old with active COVID-19. Written as DNA, the CDR3 is TGTGCCAGCAGCTTAGCGGCTAGCGGGAGTAACCGCCATAGCGAGCAGTACTTC. This gives the protein CASSLAASGSNRHSEQYF.